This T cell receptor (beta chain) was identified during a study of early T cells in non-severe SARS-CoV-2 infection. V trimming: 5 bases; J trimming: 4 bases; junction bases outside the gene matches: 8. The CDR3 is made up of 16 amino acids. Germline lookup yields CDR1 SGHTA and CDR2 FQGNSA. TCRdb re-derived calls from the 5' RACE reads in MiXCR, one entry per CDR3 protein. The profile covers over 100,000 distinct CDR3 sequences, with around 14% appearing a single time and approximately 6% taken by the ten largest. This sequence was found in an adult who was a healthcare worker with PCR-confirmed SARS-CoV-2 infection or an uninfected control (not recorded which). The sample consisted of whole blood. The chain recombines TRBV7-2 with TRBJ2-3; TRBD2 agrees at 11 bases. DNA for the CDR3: TGTGCCAGCAGCCTGTTAGCGGGAGGGGTAGCAGATACGCAGTATTTT. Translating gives CASSLLAGGVADTQYF.